What follows are 25 T cell receptor beta chains derived from one specimen sequenced in a study of T cell responses to AZD1222 COVID-19 vaccine. Sequencing was performed with immunoSEQ multiplex PCR; in TCRdb, only in-frame clones are kept and a portion is missing. The profile shows about 140,000 clones, approximately 90% of them singletons. The sequenced sample was peripheral blood, obtained on day 0 of AZD1222 vaccination. Source of these receptors: an adult in good health.

The chain employs TRBV21-1 and TRBJ1-5. TRBV21-1 corresponds to a pseudogene. The CDR3 runs 13 residues. CDR3 region: CASGTDPYQPQHF. In nucleotides, the CDR3 is TGTGCCAGCGGGACGGACCCCTATCAGCCCCAGCATTTT.

DNA of the CDR3: TGTGCCAGCATCCTGACAGGGGTCACTGAAGCTTTCTTT. This sequence encodes CASILTGVTEAFF. This chain joins TRBV7-9 and TRBJ1-1; TRBD1 agrees at 8 bases. Germline assignment: CDR1 SEHNR and CDR2 FQNEAQ (reference sequence). This CDR3 contains 13 residues. The J segment lost 4 bases and the V segment lost 7 bases, leaving 5 bases of the junction unmatched.

This chain links TRBV27 with TRBJ1-4; TRBD1 matches at 7 bases. This CDR3 region has 13 residues. With 6 bases clipped from V and 8 bases from J, the junction kept 6 bases outside the gene matches. Germline CDR1 and CDR2: MNHEY and SMNVEV (reference sequence). The DNA for the CDR3 is TGTGCCAGCAGGGGGGACAGTTTGGAAAAACTGTTTTTT. It specifies CASRGDSLEKLFF.

The rearrangement links TRBV5-1 to TRBJ2-7; D gene ambiguous. This CDR3 has 14 amino acids. V shed 0 bases and J shed 3 bases, with 10 bases lying between them. Germline CDR1 reads SGHRS; CDR2 reads YFSETQ. CDR3 sequence: CASSLDYINYEQYF. The CDR3 region has the DNA TGCGCCAGCAGCTTGGACTACATTAACTACGAGCAGTACTTC.

The count of this clone is one. V and J are TRBV10-3 and TRBJ2-1, with 8 bases fitting TRBD2. The J segment lost 10 bases and the V segment lost 2 bases, leaving 10 bases of the junction unmatched. This CDR3 region has 15 residues. Germline CDR1 ENHRY, CDR2 SYGVKD. The CDR3 DNA reads TGTGCCATCAGTGAGATTGCGACTAGCGTATACGAGCAGTTCTTC. This encodes CAISEIATSVYEQFF.

This clone was detected only a few times. V gene TRBV25-1 combines with J gene TRBJ1-6; D gene ambiguous. CDR1 is MGHDK and CDR2 is SYGVNS in the germline V gene. This CDR3 comprises 14 residues. The V end lost 5 bases, the J end lost 10 bases, and 15 bases lay between the germline ends. In DNA form, the CDR3 reads TGTGCCAGCAGTTCCGGACGGGAGAGCTCACCCCTCCACTTT. Its translation is CASSSGRESSPLHF.

The rearrangement joins TRBV2 to TRBJ1-2; D ambiguous. There are 14 residues in the CDR3. Germline V gives CDR1 SNHLY, CDR2 FYNNEI. V lost 3 bases, J lost 2 bases, and 10 bases lay in between. In DNA, the CDR3 is TGTGCCAGCAGTGATGTGCCGATAAACTATGGCTACACCTTC. Its translation is CASSDVPINYGYTF.

The chain links TRBV25-1 to TRBJ2-1; TRBD2 is a possible D gene (6 bases). Germline V gene data show CDR1 as MGHDK and CDR2 as SYGVNS. Trimming pared 8 bases from V and 0 bases from J, leaving 14 bases between. CDR3 size: 15 residues. The CDR3 loop reads CASERRGSSYNEQFF. The CDR3 nucleotides are TGTGCCAGCGAACGGAGGGGCAGCTCCTACAATGAGCAGTTCTTC.

This sequence joins TRBV30 and TRBJ2-2, with D perhaps TRBD2 (7 bases). V was pared by 3 bases and J by 4 bases, with 12 bases between. CDR1 and CDR2 (germline): GTSNPN, SVGIG (reference sequence). The CDR3 is 14 amino acids. The DNA of the CDR3 is TGTGCCTGGAGCGGGGGGCTTTCCACCGGGGAGCTGTTTTTT. Translation gives CAWSGGLSTGELFF.

J is TRBJ1-1 and V is TRBV23-1; no clear D. TRBV23-1 is known as an ORF, though its function is uncertain. This CDR3 is 13 amino acids long. The germline V and J ends were trimmed by 0 bases and 1 base, with 3 bases remaining between them. The CDR3 DNA sequence: TGCGCCAGCAGTCAATCCGAGAACACTGAAGCTTTCTTT. Protein sequence: CASSQSENTEAFF.

The chain uses TRBV10-3 and TRBJ1-5; TRBD1 matches at 8 bases. V trimming: 11 bases; J trimming: 4 bases; junction bases outside the gene matches: 13. Germline CDR1 is ENHRY and CDR2 is SYGVKD. The CDR3 runs 15 residues. The CDR3 DNA is TGTGCCGCCCGTGCGGCAGGGGGCTTGAATCAGCCCCAGCATTTT. Translation: CAARAAGGLNQPQHF.

The J gene is TRBJ1-3, the V gene TRBV7-9; 7 positions match TRBD1. Germline values: CDR1 SEHNR, CDR2 FQNEAQ (reference sequence). The CDR3 contains 18 residues. V dropped 5 bases and J dropped 0; count of bases not matched to a gene: 13. Here the CDR3 reads CASSPPDRAYYSGNTIYF. The DNA for the CDR3 is TGTGCCAGCAGCCCCCCCGACAGGGCCTATTACTCTGGAAACACCATATATTTT.

This chain links TRBV19 with TRBJ1-2; TRBD1 agrees at 7 bases. Trimming removed 4 bases from V and 9 bases from J; junction bases left unmatched: 8. CDR1 is LNHDA and CDR2 is SQIVND in the germline V gene (reference sequence). The CDR3 consists of 13 residues. The CDR3 protein is CASSNAGRGSYTF. In DNA, the CDR3 is TGTGCCAGTAGTAATGCGGGCAGGGGGAGCTACACCTTC.

The rearrangement joins TRBV6-5 to TRBJ1-2; D is uncertain. The CDR3 sequence is 12 residues long. Germline assignment: CDR1 MNHEY and CDR2 SVGAGI. Trimming stripped 7 bases from V and 4 bases from J, with 10 bases between. CDR3 sequence: CASIAWVYGYTF. As DNA, the CDR3 is TGTGCCAGCATAGCCTGGGTCTATGGCTACACCTTC.

V is TRBV12-5 and J is TRBJ2-1; 11 nucleotides match TRBD2. Germline V lookup: CDR1 LGHNT, CDR2 FRNRAP. V trimming: 3 bases; J trimming: 4 bases; junction bases outside the gene matches: 2. The CDR3 has 15 amino acids. CDR3 bases: TGTGCTAGTGGTTTCATAGCGGGGGGGTACAATGAGCAGTTCTTC. As protein: CASGFIAGGYNEQFF.

The J gene is TRBJ1-2, the V gene TRBV2; 9 nucleotides match TRBD1. The CDR3 totals 14 residues. Germline-derived CDR1 and CDR2 are SNHLY and FYNNEI. V lost 4 bases to trimming and J lost 5 bases; unmatched junction nucleotides: 5. CDR3 in amino acids: CASSGDREAYGYTF. The CDR3 DNA sequence: TGTGCCAGCAGTGGGGACAGGGAAGCTTATGGCTACACCTTC.

This rearrangement joins TRBV9 to TRBJ1-1, with TRBD1 matching over 10 bases. Germline CDR1 and CDR2: SGDLS and YYNGEE. The CDR3 has 17 amino acids. Trimming took 4 bases from V and 1 from J; bases not matched to a gene: 10. DNA for the CDR3: TGTGCCAGCAGCCCGTCGGGACAGGGGCTTAAGAACACTGAAGCTTTCTTT. This sequence encodes CASSPSGQGLKNTEAFF. Full variable domain (missing parts from reference TRBV9 and TRBJ1-1): DSGVTQTPKHLITATGQRVTLRCSPRSGDLSVYWYQQSLDQGLQFLIQYYNGEERAKGNILERFSAQQFPDLHSELNLSSLELGDSALYFCASSPSGQGLKNTEAFFGQGTRLTVV.

The rearrangement links TRBV5-6 to TRBJ2-4; D unresolved. The germline V and J ends were trimmed by 0 bases and 4 bases, with 11 bases remaining between them. The V gene's germline CDR1 is SGHDT and CDR2 YYEEEE. The CDR3 consists of 15 residues. The CDR3 DNA sequence: TGTGCCAGCAGCTTGGATCCGGTTATTAAAAACATTCAGTACTTC. Its translation: CASSLDPVIKNIQYF.

V and J are TRBV27 and TRBJ1-1; tentatively, D is TRBD1 (5 bases). V was pared by 0 bases and J by 4 bases, with 12 bases between. This CDR3 is built from 15 residues. Per the germline V gene, CDR1 is MNHEY and CDR2 is SMNVEV (reference sequence). DNA of the CDR3: TGTGCCAGCAGTTTATCAAGTCCAGGGTTCACTGAAGCTTTCTTT. Amino acids: CASSLSSPGFTEAFF.

The rearrangement uses TRBV28 and TRBJ2-7, with D possibly being TRBD2 (6 bases). Trimming removed 6 bases from V and 4 bases from J, with 22 bases in between. From germline, CDR1 is MDHEN and CDR2 SYDVKM. This CDR3 has 16 residues. The CDR3 is CASSPLPARGGYEQYF. The CDR3 DNA reads as TGTGCCAGCAGCCCCTTGCCCGCGCGGGGCGGGTACGAGCAGTACTTC. Using reference TRBV28 and TRBJ2-7 for the parts outside the CDR3, the full variable domain is DVKVTQSSRYLVKRTGEKVFLECVQDMDHENMFWYRQDPGLGLRLIYFSYDVKMKEKGDIPEGYSVSREKKERFSLILESASTNQTSMYLCASSPLPARGGYEQYFGPGTRLTVT.

The gene calls are TRBV5-1 and TRBJ2-3, with no clear D. Germline loops: CDR1 SGHRS, CDR2 YFSETQ. V lost 0 bases and J lost 7, with 9 bases in between. The CDR3 length is 13 residues. CDR3 nucleotide sequence: TGCGCCAGCAGCTTGGCCGCGGCTAATACGCAGTATTTT. Translating it yields CASSLAAANTQYF.

The CDR3 bases are TGTGCCAGTAGTATAGGTAGAGACAATGAGCAGTTCTTC. Translation: CASSIGRDNEQFF. The J gene is TRBJ2-1, the V gene TRBV19; D is uncertain. The germline V gene has CDR1 LNHDA and CDR2 SQIVND (reference sequence). V lost 1 base and J 5 bases, leaving 6 bases between the germline ends. The CDR3 spans 13 residues.

The genes are TRBV11-3 and TRBJ2-7; 7 positions agree with TRBD1. Germline loops: CDR1 SGHNT, CDR2 YENEEA. The CDR3 is 14 amino acids. Trimming at V came to 10 bases and at J to 2 bases, leaving 11 bases not matched to a gene. The CDR3 DNA reads TGTGCCACCCAAGACAGGGACACAGCCTACGAGCAGTACTTC. Protein: CATQDRDTAYEQYF.

The chain links TRBV2 to TRBJ1-3; D not resolved. Looked up from germline, CDR1 is SNHLY and CDR2 is FYNNEI. CDR3 size: 12 residues. The germline V and J ends were trimmed by 7 bases and 14 bases, with 18 bases remaining between them. CDR3 sequence (DNA): TGTGCCAGCACCAGGACGACTTGGATCTTATATTTT. As protein: CASTRTTWILYF.

The V call is TRBV7-3, the J call TRBJ2-1; tentatively, D is TRBD1 (6 bases). Trimming left V 5 bases short and J 4 bases short, with 15 bases between. Germline loops: CDR1 SGHTA, CDR2 FQGTGA. CDR3 size: 15 residues. The CDR3, as DNA: TGTGCCAGCAGCCCCACCGAGGGGGTATACAATGAGCAGTTCTTC. Translation gives CASSPTEGVYNEQFF.